This is a list of T cell receptor beta chains from one sample in a study of cytomegalovirus exposure and HLA in healthy donors. Assay: immunoSEQ multiplex PCR; the TCRdb copy retains only in-frame clones and omits some. The data show 130,000 to 150,000 clones, 60% to 85% seen once. Material for sequencing was PBMCs. The receptors originated from a woman in her forties in good health and CMV-seropositive. Each CDR3 is given with its conserved first and last residue. Each record gives: J gene, D gene, clone size, V gene, CDR3 DNA, CDR3 protein. The D gene is left open where the match is weak. Only part of the rows carry a size: once, few, many, or a class if the clone is expanded.

TRBJ2-7,TRBD2,.,TRBV7-9,TGTGCCAGCAGCTTAGCGGAGGGGCGGGGGGAGCAGTACTTC,CASSLAEGRGEQYF
TRBJ2-3,.,.,TRBV7-9,TGTTCCAGCAGCCCGACAGGACCCGATACGCAGTATTTT,CSSSPTGPDTQYF
TRBJ2-7,.,.,TRBV4-2,TGTGCCAGCAGCCAAGACTTCCAGGGCAAGGGGTCCTACGAGCAGTACTTC,CASSQDFQGKGSYEQYF
TRBJ1-1,.,.,TRBV5-4,TGTGCCAGCAGCTTGGCCATCAACACTGAAGCTTTCTTT,CASSLAINTEAFF
TRBJ1-5,TRBD1,few,TRBV12-5,TGTGCTAGTGGGCCGGGGACAGGCGGCAATCAGCCCCAGCATTTT,CASGPGTGGNQPQHF
TRBJ2-2,TRBD1,.,TRBV6-5,TGTGCCAGCAGCTTCGGGACAGAGGTTTGGGGGGAGCTGTTTTTT,CASSFGTEVWGELFF
TRBJ1-5,.,few,TRBV10-2,TGCGCCAGCAGGGATGGAGGGAATCAGCCCCAGCATTTT,CASRDGGNQPQHF
TRBJ2-2,TRBD1,.,TRBV25-1,TGTGCCAGCAGTGATTCGGGACAGCCGAACACCGGGGAGCTGTTTTTT,CASSDSGQPNTGELFF
TRBJ2-7,.,.,TRBV28,TGTGCCAGCAGGCCCACAGGCTACGTCTCCTACGAGCAGTACTTC,CASRPTGYVSYEQYF
TRBJ1-2,TRBD1,.,TRBV6-1,TGTGCCAGCAGTGAATTGGTGGCAGGGGGGAACTATGGCTACACCTTC,CASSELVAGGNYGYTF
TRBJ1-1,.,.,TRBV19,TGTGCCAGTCGTGACACTGAAGCTTTCTTT,CASRDTEAFF
TRBJ2-7,TRBD1,.,TRBV6-5,TGTGCCAGCAGTTATATCGGGACAGGGAGCTCCTACGAGCAGTACTTC,CASSYIGTGSSYEQYF
TRBJ1-5,.,.,TRBV7-9,TGTGCCAGCAGCTTCGGGGGGGCGAGCAATCAGCCCCAGCATTTT,CASSFGGASNQPQHF
TRBJ1-5,.,.,TRBV19,TGTGCCAGTAGTATAGATGGCGTCAGGGCGGGGGATCAGCCCCAGCATTTT,CASSIDGVRAGDQPQHF
TRBJ2-3,TRBD2,.,TRBV7-7,TGTGCCAGCAGCACTGGGACTAGCAATACGCAGTATTTT,CASSTGTSNTQYF
TRBJ2-1,.,.,TRBV5-4,TGTGCCAGCAGCTTGGTGGGACACGGATACTCCTACAATGAGCAGTTCTTC,CASSLVGHGYSYNEQFF
TRBJ2-7,.,.,TRBV10-2,TGCGCCAGCAGTGATCAGGCGGGACAGTACTTC,CASSDQAGQYF
TRBJ1-5,.,.,TRBV7-2,TGTGCCAGCAGCTTAGCGCGGTCAGGGGTCCAGCCCCAGCATTTT,CASSLARSGVQPQHF
TRBJ1-1,.,.,TRBV11-2,TGTGCCAGCAGCTTAGGGCCCACAAACACTGAAGCTTTCTTT,CASSLGPTNTEAFF
TRBJ2-5,.,.,TRBV30,TGTGCCTGGAGTGGCTTCGCTAGGGAGACCCAGTACTTC,CAWSGFARETQYF
TRBJ2-1,TRBD2,.,TRBV2,TGTGCCAGCAGTGAAGGCGGGGGTTCCTACAATGAGCAGTTCTTC,CASSEGGGSYNEQFF
TRBJ2-7,.,once,TRBV7-9,TGTGCCAGCAGCTTAGAGGGGGGGCTGAACGAGCAGTACTTC,CASSLEGGLNEQYF
TRBJ2-7,TRBD1,.,TRBV5-7,TGTGCCAGCAGCCAAATAAGACAGGGTGTATACGAGCAGTACTTC,CASSQIRQGVYEQYF
TRBJ2-5,.,once,TRBV6-5,TGTGCCAGCAGTTACTCCGGCGGAGGGAAAGAGACCCAGTACTTC,CASSYSGGGKETQYF
TRBJ1-1,.,.,TRBV7-9,TGTTCCAGCAGCGCCAGAAACACTGAAGCTTTCTTT,CSSSARNTEAFF
TRBJ2-7,TRBD1,.,TRBV28,TGTGCCACCCGGACAGGGGTTGGCGAGCAGTACTTC,CATRTGVGEQYF
TRBJ1-3,.,.,TRBV6-5,TGTGCCAGCAGTTCCGGGTCAGGAAACACCATATATTTT,CASSSGSGNTIYF
TRBJ1-1,.,few,TRBV29-1,TGCAGCGCCGATTTGGGCAGTACTAACACTGAAGCTTTCTTT,CSADLGSTNTEAFF
TRBJ1-3,TRBD1,.,TRBV5-6,TGTGCCAGCAGCCGAACCGGGACAGGGGGAAACACCATATATTTT,CASSRTGTGGNTIYF
TRBJ2-2,.,.,TRBV18,TGTGCCAGCTCACCAAAGTTTCAGTCGAACACCGGGGAGCTGTTTTTT,CASSPKFQSNTGELFF
TRBJ2-5,.,.,TRBV9,TGTGCCAGCAGCGTAGAGGGGGGGGTGACCCAGTACTTC,CASSVEGGVTQYF